These 2 T cell receptor beta chains were all obtained from the same sample, sequenced in a study of T cell repertoires in cytomegalovirus infection. TCRdb itself ran the reads through MiXCR, one entry per CDR3 protein. The table shows just under 300,000 distinct CDR3 sequences, with around 9.6% occurring only once. The sequencing input was PBMCs. Receptors originate from a human donor in good health (CMV status not recorded). Some clones in this sample may be carry-over from other donors' samples.

This clonotype was seen a few times. V is TRBV20-1 and J is TRBJ1-2; D call uncertain. V lost 3 bases to trimming and J lost 2 bases, with 19 bases between them. There are 16 residues in the CDR3. From germline, CDR1 is DFQATT and CDR2 SNEGSKA (reference sequence). The CDR3 DNA is TGCAGTGCTAGCCTACTTGGGAGTCACGGGAACTATGGCTACACCTTC. Its protein is CSASLLGSHGNYGYTF.

The V gene is TRBV20-1, the J gene TRBJ2-5; D gene uncertain. From germline, CDR1 is DFQATT and CDR2 SNEGSKA (reference sequence). Trimming took off 1 base at V and 5 bases at J, with 17 bases between the two ends. The CDR3 has 15 residues. CDR3 protein: CSARVPSLGLETQYF. Written as DNA, the CDR3 is TGCAGTGCTAGAGTTCCTTCTCTTGGGCTGGAGACCCAGTACTTC.